A selection of T cell receptor beta chains follows, all from one sample in a study of identical twins. From the 5' RACE reads, TCRdb called clonotypes with MiXCR, one entry per CDR3 protein. This sample carries roughly 1,500,000 distinct CDR3 sequences, 32% of them seen once, and the ten largest clones take under 0.35%. The sequenced sample was cord blood. These receptor sequences come from a newborn girl in good health. Each CDR3 is given without its conserved first and last residue. The D gene is left open where the match is weak.

d_gene: TRBD2; v_gene: TRBV7-9; CDR3aa: ASSATSGTTTYEQY
d_gene: TRBD2; v_gene: TRBV20-1; CDR3aa: SANTGTSYEQY
d_gene: NA; v_gene: TRBV7-2; CDR3aa: ASSLMRRGAGNEQF
d_gene: NA; v_gene: TRBV5-1; CDR3aa: ASSSTAQVRTDTQY
d_gene: NA; v_gene: TRBV5-1; CDR3aa: ASSLDRLDEQY
d_gene: TRBD2; v_gene: TRBV6-5; CDR3aa: ASSYSGGRANEQY
d_gene: NA; v_gene: TRBV14; CDR3aa: ASSHTGTTYGYT
d_gene: NA; v_gene: TRBV4-2; CDR3aa: ASSQGGRTPLH
d_gene: NA; v_gene: TRBV7-9; CDR3aa: ASSLTVGPTSGQPQH
d_gene: NA; v_gene: TRBV6-5; CDR3aa: ASRPYRANEKLF
d_gene: TRBD2; v_gene: TRBV27; CDR3aa: ASSFSSGVTYEQY
d_gene: NA; v_gene: TRBV19; CDR3aa: ASTAADNEQF
d_gene: NA; v_gene: TRBV20-1; CDR3aa: SANNGGNSPLH
d_gene: NA; v_gene: TRBV29-1; CDR3aa: SVRDTAYEQY
d_gene: NA; v_gene: TRBV7-6; CDR3aa: ASSLGAGRAFYGYT
d_gene: TRBD1; v_gene: TRBV28; CDR3aa: ASSPTWTGALYAQY
d_gene: NA; v_gene: TRBV4-1; CDR3aa: ASSQGLRGNEQF
d_gene: NA; v_gene: TRBV3-1; CDR3aa: ASSQVIGTYTQY
d_gene: TRBD2; v_gene: TRBV5-4; CDR3aa: ASSPTSGRAHEQF
d_gene: NA; v_gene: TRBV28; CDR3aa: ASSLFFSRGNQPQH
d_gene: NA; v_gene: TRBV5-1; CDR3aa: ASSLALYSTDTQY
d_gene: NA; v_gene: TRBV7-9; CDR3aa: ASSPARGSAYEQY
d_gene: TRBD1; v_gene: TRBV25-1; CDR3aa: ASTHRQGNEQF
d_gene: NA; v_gene: TRBV20-1; CDR3aa: SASRGEEKLF
d_gene: NA; v_gene: TRBV5-1; CDR3aa: ASSTGSANEKLF
d_gene: TRBD1; v_gene: TRBV28; CDR3aa: ASTSRVTGDNQPQH
d_gene: NA; v_gene: TRBV12-3/TRBV12-4; CDR3aa: ASSLGAARTLNYGYT
d_gene: TRBD2; v_gene: TRBV18; CDR3aa: ASSRYGAGADTQY
d_gene: TRBD2; v_gene: TRBV10-3; CDR3aa: AITRGGLAATDTQY
d_gene: TRBD1; v_gene: TRBV20-1; CDR3aa: SASPGGALEAF
d_gene: TRBD2; v_gene: TRBV20-1; CDR3aa: SAPIAGGPYEQY
d_gene: NA; v_gene: TRBV19; CDR3aa: ASSIAGAVGYGYT
d_gene: NA; v_gene: TRBV7-9; CDR3aa: ASSLEVMGVESYEQY
d_gene: TRBD1; v_gene: TRBV6-1; CDR3aa: ASTDRGSSPLH
d_gene: NA; v_gene: TRBV20-1; CDR3aa: SASPVANYGYT
d_gene: NA; v_gene: TRBV27; CDR3aa: ASSLEGLANEQF
d_gene: TRBD1; v_gene: TRBV6-5; CDR3aa: ASSYGIGTGDHEQY
d_gene: NA; v_gene: TRBV27; CDR3aa: ASRGVVRDTQY
d_gene: TRBD2; v_gene: TRBV20-1; CDR3aa: SARVIAGYNEQF
d_gene: NA; v_gene: TRBV2; CDR3aa: ASNGDYGYT
d_gene: NA; v_gene: TRBV20-1; CDR3aa: SAREQSNNEQF
d_gene: TRBD1; v_gene: TRBV29-1; CDR3aa: SVAQGVFTEAF
d_gene: TRBD1; v_gene: TRBV20-1; CDR3aa: SARDTGQGAGELF
d_gene: NA; v_gene: TRBV7-2; CDR3aa: ASSPGSGYIQY
d_gene: TRBD2; v_gene: TRBV4-2; CDR3aa: ASSQVRHSGANTGELF
d_gene: NA; v_gene: TRBV20-1; CDR3aa: SALIGLGYYEQY
d_gene: NA; v_gene: TRBV14; CDR3aa: ASSQGGPKTKNIQY
d_gene: NA; v_gene: TRBV3-1; CDR3aa: ASSQRHEAQGGGYT
d_gene: TRBD2; v_gene: TRBV6-5; CDR3aa: ASSPYGGGRYNEQY
d_gene: NA; v_gene: TRBV7-2; CDR3aa: ASSLVHVRSRDEQY
d_gene: TRBD2; v_gene: TRBV28; CDR3aa: ASSTEPGGVLSGELF
d_gene: TRBD1; v_gene: TRBV4-1; CDR3aa: ASSPGTGALRKATNEKLF
d_gene: NA; v_gene: TRBV12-3/TRBV12-4; CDR3aa: ASTTRGFEQY
d_gene: NA; v_gene: TRBV6-6; CDR3aa: ASAGHTQETQY
d_gene: NA; v_gene: TRBV27; CDR3aa: ASSPRLGSYEQY